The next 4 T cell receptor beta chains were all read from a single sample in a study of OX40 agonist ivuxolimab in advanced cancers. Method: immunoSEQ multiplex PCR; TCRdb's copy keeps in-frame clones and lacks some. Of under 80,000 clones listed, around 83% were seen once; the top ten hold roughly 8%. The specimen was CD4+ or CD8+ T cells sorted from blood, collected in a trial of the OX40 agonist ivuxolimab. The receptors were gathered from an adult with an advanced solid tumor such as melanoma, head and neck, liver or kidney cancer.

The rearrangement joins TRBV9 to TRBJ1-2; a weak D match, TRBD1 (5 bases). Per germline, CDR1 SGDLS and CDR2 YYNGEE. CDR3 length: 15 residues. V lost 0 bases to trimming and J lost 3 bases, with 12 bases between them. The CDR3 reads CASSVGLGTDYGYTF. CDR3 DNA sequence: TGTGCCAGCAGCGTAGGGTTAGGGACGGACTATGGCTACACCTTC.

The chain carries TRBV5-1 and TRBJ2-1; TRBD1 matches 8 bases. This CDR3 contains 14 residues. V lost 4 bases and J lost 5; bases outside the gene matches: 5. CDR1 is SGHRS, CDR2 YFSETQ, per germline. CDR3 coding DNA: TGCGCCAGCAGCCTGGGACAGGTGAACAATGAGCAGTTCTTC. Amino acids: CASSLGQVNNEQFF.

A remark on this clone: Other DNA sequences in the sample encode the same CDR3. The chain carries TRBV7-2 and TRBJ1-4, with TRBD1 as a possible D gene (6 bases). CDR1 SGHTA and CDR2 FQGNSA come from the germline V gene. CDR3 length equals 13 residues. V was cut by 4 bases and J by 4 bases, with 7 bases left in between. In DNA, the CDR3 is TGTGCCAGCAGCTCACAGGGTAATGAAAAACTGTTTTTT. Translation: CASSSQGNEKLFF.

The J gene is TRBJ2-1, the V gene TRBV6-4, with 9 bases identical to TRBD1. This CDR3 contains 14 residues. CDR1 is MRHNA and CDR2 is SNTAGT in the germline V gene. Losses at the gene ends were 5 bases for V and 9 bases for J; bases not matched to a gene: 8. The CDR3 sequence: CASSTGTGSSEQFF. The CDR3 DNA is TGTGCCAGCAGTACCGGGACAGGGTCAAGTGAGCAGTTCTTC.